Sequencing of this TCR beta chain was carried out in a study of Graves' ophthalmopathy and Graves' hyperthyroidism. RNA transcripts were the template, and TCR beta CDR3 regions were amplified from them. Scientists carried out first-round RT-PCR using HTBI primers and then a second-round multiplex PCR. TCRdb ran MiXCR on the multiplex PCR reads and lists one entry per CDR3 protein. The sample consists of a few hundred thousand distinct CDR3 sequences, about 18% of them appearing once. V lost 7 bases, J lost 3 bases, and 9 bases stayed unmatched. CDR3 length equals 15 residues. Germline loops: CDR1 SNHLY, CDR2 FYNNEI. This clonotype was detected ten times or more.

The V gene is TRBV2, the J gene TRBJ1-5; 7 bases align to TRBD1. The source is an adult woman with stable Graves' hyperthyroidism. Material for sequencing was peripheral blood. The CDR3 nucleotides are TGTGCCAGCAAGGGAGGGACAGCTATCAATCAGCCCCAGCATTTT. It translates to CASKGGTAINQPQHF.